This T cell receptor beta chain was sequenced during a study of shared T cell receptors in the human thymus. Using immunoSEQ multiplex PCR, the repertoire was profiled, and TCRdb retains in-frame clones only, with some absent. The profile covers 500,000 to 550,000 clones, with around 78% appearing a single time and around 0.012% taken by the ten largest. V shed 5 bases, J shed 2 bases, and the junction held 5 bases outside the gene matches. The CDR3 consists of 16 residues. Germline values: CDR1 SGHTA, CDR2 FQGNSA. This clone has only a few counts. The same sample was also studied in work on human thymus T cells. From that study: Donors were healthy Finnish infants having corrective surgery for congenital heart defects. Thymus pieces cut out during corrective heart surgery were the tissue that was used. V and J gene usage appeared biased in thymic and blood repertoires. The related literature has documented a marked overlap of thymic repertoires among unrelated individuals.

Sequencing was done on a sample of thymocytes. V gene TRBV7-2 combines with J gene TRBJ2-3; 12 bases map to TRBD2. The clonotype comes from a boy in the first two years of life with a congenital heart defect. The CDR3 here is CASSPGLAGFTDTQYF. The CDR3 nucleotides read TGTGCCAGCAGCCCGGGACTAGCGGGCTTCACAGATACGCAGTATTTT. Using reference TRBV7-2 and TRBJ2-3 for the parts outside the CDR3, the full variable domain is GAGVSQSPSNKVTEKGKDVELRCDPISGHTALYWYRQSLGQGLEFLIYFQGNSAPDKSGLPSDRFSAERTGGSVSTLTIQRTQQEDSAVYLCASSPGLAGFTDTQYFGPGTRLTVL.